Presented here are 18 T cell receptor beta chains from one specimen sequenced in a study of Ad26.COV2.S vaccination and SARS-CoV-2 variants. The assay was immunoSEQ multiplex PCR, and TCRdb's table has in-frame clones only and misses some. The sample shows around 500,000 clones, about nine tenths of them seen only once. Treatment noted: 19 received Ad26.COV2.S at low or high dose, single or two shots; roughly five received placebo; per-sample allocation not given. Day 63 after the first injection of vaccine or placebo was the sampling time. Sequencing was performed on peripheral blood, taken in a trial of Ad26.COV2.S vaccine versus placebo. The receptors here all came from a person between 18 and 65 years old who received the Ad26.COV2.S COVID-19 vaccine or a placebo.

In its sample, this clone was seen once. J is TRBJ2-1 and V is TRBV4-1; 9 bases match TRBD2. Germline V gene lookup returns CDR1 MGHRA and CDR2 YSYEKL. The CDR3 has 16 residues. Trimming removed 6 bases from V and 6 bases from J; junction bases left unmatched: 12. This CDR3 is CASRRIAGGVPNEQFF. The CDR3 DNA reads TGCGCCAGCAGACGAATCGCGGGAGGGGTCCCCAATGAGCAGTTCTTC.

The chain recombines TRBV7-3 with TRBJ2-3, with TRBD2 matching over 11 bases. CDR3 length: 16 residues. J gave up 2 bases and V 4 bases, and 5 bases lay outside the gene matches. Germline V lookup: CDR1 SGHTA, CDR2 FQGTGA. The CDR3 nucleotides read TGTGCCAGCAGCTCGGGGACTAGCGGAGACACAGATACGCAGTATTTT. Translating it yields CASSSGTSGDTDTQYF.

The chain couples TRBV18 to TRBJ1-1; perhaps TRBD1 as D (5 bases). Germline CDR1 is KGHSH and CDR2 is LQKENI. Trimming took off 3 bases at V and 3 bases at J, with 8 bases between the two ends. This CDR3 is 13 amino acids long. The CDR3 loop reads CASSPGAYTEAFF. Here the CDR3 DNA reads TGTGCCAGCTCACCCGGGGCCTACACTGAAGCTTTCTTT. The whole variable domain, filled in from reference TRBV18 and TRBJ1-1, reads NAGVMQNPRHLVRRRGQEARLRCSPMKGHSHVYWYRQLPEEGLKFMVYLQKENIIDESGMPKERFSAEFPKEGPSILRIQQVVRGDSAAYFCASSPGAYTEAFFGQGTRLTVV.

This sequence joins TRBV19 and TRBJ2-6; no clear D gene. The V end was cut by 8 bases, the J end by 0 bases, with 11 bases between. This CDR3 spans 15 amino acids. Germline CDR1 and CDR2: LNHDA and SQIVND (reference sequence). As DNA, the CDR3 is TGTGCCAGTGCGGACGGGCCCTCTGGGGCCAACGTCCTGACTTTC. Translated: CASADGPSGANVLTF.

This chain uses TRBV3-1 (or the pseudogene TRBV3-2) with TRBJ1-2; the match to TRBD1 covers 8 bases. J gave up 4 bases and V 4 bases, and 11 bases lay outside the gene matches. The CDR3 runs to 16 residues. Germline V CDR1 and CDR2: LGHDT, YNNKEL (reference sequence). The CDR3 nucleotides read TGTGCCAGCAGCCCATACAACGGACAGGGCGGCTATGGCTACACCTTC. This codes for CASSPYNGQGGYGYTF.

The chain recombines TRBV6-2 or TRBV6-3 with TRBJ1-2; D call uncertain. Germline CDR1 reads MNHEY; CDR2 reads SVGEGT. Trimming left V 5 bases short and J 3 bases short, with 16 bases between. This CDR3 has 15 residues. The CDR3 region has the DNA TGTGCCAGCAGTCAAGGACTGGGGAGTCACTATGGCTACACCTTC. As protein: CASSQGLGSHYGYTF.

The J gene is TRBJ2-7, the V gene TRBV9; TRBD1 is a possible D gene (6 bases). The CDR3 has 15 residues. CDR1 SGDLS and CDR2 YYNGEE come from the germline V gene. Deletions cut 3 bases from V and 1 base from J, with 14 bases between. The DNA for the CDR3 is TGTGCCAGCAGCGCGGGGACAACTCTGTCCTACGAGCAGTACTTC. The encoded protein is CASSAGTTLSYEQYF.

This clone was observed a few times. The rearrangement uses TRBV7-2 and TRBJ2-7; TRBD1 agrees at 7 bases. J lost 4 bases, V lost 5 bases, and 8 bases had no gene match. Germline CDR1 reads SGHTA; CDR2 reads FQGNSA. This CDR3 has 14 residues. As DNA, the CDR3 is TGTGCCAGCAGCCCAACCGGGACAGCGTACGAGCAGTACTTC. Translating gives CASSPTGTAYEQYF.

The chain uses TRBV24-1 and TRBJ2-1; D may match TRBD1 or TRBD2 (5 bases each). V was pared by 0 bases and J by 6 bases, with 23 bases between. This CDR3 contains 19 residues. Germline V gene lookup returns CDR1 KGHDR and CDR2 SFDVKD. The CDR3 DNA reads TGTGCCACCAGTGATTTGCATGTCGCCTTCTCGGGGCTCCTCAATGAGCAGTTCTTC. It yields the protein CATSDLHVAFSGLLNEQFF.

This chain's CDR3 is CASSYSIRGSNEKLFF. CDR3 in DNA: TGTGCCAGCAGTTACTCGATTCGGGGTTCTAATGAAAAACTGTTTTTT. The rearrangement links TRBV6-5 to TRBJ1-4; D is unclear. The CDR3 sequence is 16 residues long. The V end lost 0 bases, the J end lost 3 bases, and 11 bases lay between the germline ends. The germline gives CDR1 MNHEY, CDR2 SVGAGI.

The V call is TRBV2, the J call TRBJ1-2; D is perhaps TRBD1 (5 bases). The CDR3 loop spans 13 amino acids. Trimming shortened V by 2 bases and J by 5 bases, and 9 bases separated the two germline ends. Germline V gene sequence: CDR1 SNHLY, CDR2 FYNNEI. This CDR3 is CASSERAGYGYTF. The CDR3 region has the DNA TGTGCCAGCAGTGAAAGGGCAGGGTATGGCTACACCTTC. The whole variable domain, filled in from reference TRBV2 and TRBJ1-2, reads EPEVTQTPSHQVTQMGQEVILRCVPISNHLYFYWYRQILGQKVEFLVSFYNNEISEKSEIFDDQFSVERPDGSNFTLKIRSTKLEDSAMYFCASSERAGYGYTFGSGTRLTVV.

J is TRBJ2-5 and V is TRBV5-1; no clear D. Germline assignment: CDR1 SGHRS and CDR2 YFSETQ. The CDR3 spans 12 residues. Trimming removed 0 bases at V and 5 bases at J, with 5 bases between. In DNA form, the CDR3 reads TGCGCCAGCAGCTTGGCCAGGGAGACCCAGTACTTC. Translated: CASSLARETQYF. The entire variable domain, with the rest obtained from reference TRBV5-1 and TRBJ2-5, is as follows: KAGVTQTPRYLIKTRGQQVTLSCSPISGHRSVSWYQQTPGQGLQFLFEYFSETQRNKGNFPGRFSGRQFSNSRSEMNVSTLELGDSALYLCASSLARETQYFGPGTRLLVL.

The V gene is TRBV15, the J gene TRBJ2-5; D uncertain. The V end lost 0 bases, the J end lost 7 bases, and 6 bases lay between the germline ends. The CDR3 contains 12 residues. Germline CDR1 is LNHNV and CDR2 is YYDKDF (reference sequence). This CDR3 reads CATSRDVGTQYF. The CDR3 DNA reads TGTGCCACCAGCAGAGATGTTGGGACCCAGTACTTC.

The rearrangement uses TRBV3-1 (or the pseudogene TRBV3-2) and TRBJ1-4, with no clear D. The CDR3 is 17 amino acids. Germline-derived CDR1 and CDR2 are LGHDT and YNNKEL (reference sequence). The V end was cut by 2 bases, the J end by 4 bases, with 17 bases between. The CDR3 nucleotides are TGTGCCAGCAGCCAAAACCCACCGGGGAAGGTTAATGAAAAACTGTTTTTT. It yields the protein CASSQNPPGKVNEKLFF.

Comments on this clone: Sequence at one end of the junction differs from germline and may be a read error. This chain's CDR3 is CASSYGEFYRDLDF. CDR3 bases: TGTGCCAGCAGTTACGGCGAATTTTACAGGGACTTAGACTTC. The chain employs TRBV6-5 and TRBJ2-7; either TRBD1 or TRBD2 may supply D (6 bases each). The germline gives CDR1 MNHEY, CDR2 SVGAGI. CDR3 size: 14 residues.

The rearrangement joins TRBV29-1 to TRBJ2-3; TRBD1 matches at 8 bases. The CDR3 totals 13 residues. Germline loops: CDR1 SQVTM, CDR2 ANQGSEA. The ends lost 2 bases at V and 4 bases at J; junction bases unmatched: 2. CDR3 nucleotide sequence: TGCAGCGTTGAACAGGGGGCGGCAGATACGCAGTATTTT. The encoded protein is CSVEQGAADTQYF.

This clone has just one count. V is TRBV6-5 and J is TRBJ2-3; 7 bases are a match to TRBD1. The CDR3 is 16 amino acids. V shed 3 bases, J shed 5 bases, and the junction held 11 bases outside the gene matches. Per the germline V gene, CDR1 is MNHEY and CDR2 is SVGAGI. This CDR3 is CASSYDRGRAGDTQYF. The CDR3 DNA reads as TGTGCCAGCAGTTATGATAGGGGGCGCGCGGGAGATACGCAGTATTTT.

The J gene is TRBJ2-7, the V gene TRBV13, with D perhaps matching TRBD2 (5 bases). Germline CDR1 and CDR2: PRHDT and FYEKMQ (reference sequence). The length of the CDR3 is 17 residues. Trimming took off 0 bases at V and 0 bases at J, with 15 bases between the two ends. The CDR3 is CASSLGNTRTRSYEQYF. CDR3 sequence (DNA): TGTGCCAGCAGCTTAGGAAATACTAGAACCCGCTCCTACGAGCAGTACTTC.